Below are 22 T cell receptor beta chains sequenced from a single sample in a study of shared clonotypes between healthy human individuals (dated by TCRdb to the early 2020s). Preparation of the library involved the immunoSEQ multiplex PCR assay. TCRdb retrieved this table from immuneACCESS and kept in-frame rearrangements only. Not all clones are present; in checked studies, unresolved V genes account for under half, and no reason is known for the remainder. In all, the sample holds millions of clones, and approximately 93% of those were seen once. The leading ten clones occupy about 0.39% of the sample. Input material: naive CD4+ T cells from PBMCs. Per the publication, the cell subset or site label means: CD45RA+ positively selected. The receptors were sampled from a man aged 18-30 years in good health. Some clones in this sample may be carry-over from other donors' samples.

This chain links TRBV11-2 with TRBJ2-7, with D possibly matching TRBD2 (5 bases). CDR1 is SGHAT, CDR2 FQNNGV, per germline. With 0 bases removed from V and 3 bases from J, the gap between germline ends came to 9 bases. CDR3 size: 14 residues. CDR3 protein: CASSLEGSRYEQYF. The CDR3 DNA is TGTGCCAGCAGCTTAGAAGGGAGCCGCTACGAGCAGTACTTC.

The CDR3 coding sequence is TGTGCCAGCAGCGTAGAGGCAGGGGGCTACGAGACCCAGTACTTC. Residues: CASSVEAGGYETQYF. This sequence joins TRBV9 and TRBJ2-5, with TRBD1 matching over 8 bases. The CDR3 consists of 15 residues. Germline-derived CDR1 and CDR2 are SGDLS and YYNGEE. The V gene end was trimmed by 0 bases and the J gene end by 5 bases; junction bases not matched to a gene: 6. The complete variable domain, with remaining parts taken from reference TRBV9 and TRBJ2-5, reads DSGVTQTPKHLITATGQRVTLRCSPRSGDLSVYWYQQSLDQGLQFLIQYYNGEERAKGNILERFSAQQFPDLHSELNLSSLELGDSALYFCASSVEAGGYETQYFGPGTRLLVL.

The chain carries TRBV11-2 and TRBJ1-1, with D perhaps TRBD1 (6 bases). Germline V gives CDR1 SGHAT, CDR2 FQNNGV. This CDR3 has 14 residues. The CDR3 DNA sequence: TGTGCTAGCGCGGGGGGCAGATATAGCACTGAAGCTTTCTTT. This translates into CASAGGRYSTEAFF.

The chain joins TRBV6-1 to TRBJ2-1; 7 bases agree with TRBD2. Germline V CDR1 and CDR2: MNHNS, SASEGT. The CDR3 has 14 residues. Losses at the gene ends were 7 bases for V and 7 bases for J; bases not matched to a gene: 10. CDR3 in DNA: TGTGCCAGCACGTTCGGACTAGTTGGGAATGAGCAGTTCTTC. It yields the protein CASTFGLVGNEQFF.

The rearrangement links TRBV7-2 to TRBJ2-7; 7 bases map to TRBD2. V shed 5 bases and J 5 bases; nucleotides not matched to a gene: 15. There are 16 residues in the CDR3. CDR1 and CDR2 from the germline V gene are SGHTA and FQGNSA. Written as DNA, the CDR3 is TGTGCCAGCAGCGCCCCTCTTGGGGGAGGGCCCCACGAGCAGTACTTC. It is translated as CASSAPLGGGPHEQYF.

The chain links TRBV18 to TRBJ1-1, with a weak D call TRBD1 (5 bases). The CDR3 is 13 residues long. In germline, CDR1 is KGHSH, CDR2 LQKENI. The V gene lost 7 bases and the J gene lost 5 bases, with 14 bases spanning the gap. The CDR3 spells CASYLIKGTEAFF. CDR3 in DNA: TGTGCCAGCTACCTAATCAAGGGGACTGAAGCTTTCTTT.

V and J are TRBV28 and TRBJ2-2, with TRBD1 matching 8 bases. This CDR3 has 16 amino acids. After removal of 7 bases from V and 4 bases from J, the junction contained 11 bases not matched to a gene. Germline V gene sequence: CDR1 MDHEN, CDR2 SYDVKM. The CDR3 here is CASIPGQVPFTGELFF. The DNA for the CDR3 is TGTGCCAGCATCCCGGGACAGGTCCCGTTCACCGGGGAGCTGTTTTTT.

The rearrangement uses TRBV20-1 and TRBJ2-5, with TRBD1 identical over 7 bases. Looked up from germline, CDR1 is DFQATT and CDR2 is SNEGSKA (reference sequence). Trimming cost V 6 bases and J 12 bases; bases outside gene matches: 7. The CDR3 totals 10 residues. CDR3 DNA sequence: TGCAGTGCGCAAGGACAGGCGAAGTACTTC. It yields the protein CSAQGQAKYF.

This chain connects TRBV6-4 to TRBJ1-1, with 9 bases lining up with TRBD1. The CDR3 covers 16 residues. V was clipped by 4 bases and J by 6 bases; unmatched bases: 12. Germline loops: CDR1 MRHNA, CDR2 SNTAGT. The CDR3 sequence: CASSAENRDRAAEAFF. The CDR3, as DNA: TGTGCCAGCAGTGCCGAAAACCGGGACAGGGCTGCTGAAGCTTTCTTT.

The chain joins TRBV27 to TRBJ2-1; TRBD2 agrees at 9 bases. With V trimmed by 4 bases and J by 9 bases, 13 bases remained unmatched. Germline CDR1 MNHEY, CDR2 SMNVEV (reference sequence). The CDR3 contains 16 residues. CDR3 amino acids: CASSSQGLAGVGEQFF. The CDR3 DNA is TGTGCCAGCAGTTCCCAGGGGTTAGCGGGAGTAGGTGAGCAGTTCTTC.

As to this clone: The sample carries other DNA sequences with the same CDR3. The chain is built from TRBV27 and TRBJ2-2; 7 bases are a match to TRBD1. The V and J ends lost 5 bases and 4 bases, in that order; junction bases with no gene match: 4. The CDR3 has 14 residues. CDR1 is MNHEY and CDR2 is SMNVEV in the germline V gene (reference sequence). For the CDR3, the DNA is TGTGCCAGCAGTCCCAACAGGGGCACCGGGGAGCTGTTTTTT. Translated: CASSPNRGTGELFF.

CDR3 in DNA: TGCGCCAGCAGCATGACGGCTAGCGGGATGGTGACCGGGGAGCTGTTTTTT. The encoded protein is CASSMTASGMVTGELFF. V and J are TRBV5-1 and TRBJ2-2; 9 nucleotides agree with TRBD2. The germline V gene has CDR1 SGHRS and CDR2 YFSETQ. The V and J ends lost 4 bases and 5 bases, in that order; junction bases with no gene match: 12. This CDR3 contains 17 residues.

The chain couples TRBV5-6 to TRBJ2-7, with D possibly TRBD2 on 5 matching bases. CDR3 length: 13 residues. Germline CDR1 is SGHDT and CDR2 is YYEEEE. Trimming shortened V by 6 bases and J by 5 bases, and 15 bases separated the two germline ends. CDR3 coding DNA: TGTGCCAGCACCCTTGGACCGGAGGACGAGCAGTACTTC. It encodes CASTLGPEDEQYF.

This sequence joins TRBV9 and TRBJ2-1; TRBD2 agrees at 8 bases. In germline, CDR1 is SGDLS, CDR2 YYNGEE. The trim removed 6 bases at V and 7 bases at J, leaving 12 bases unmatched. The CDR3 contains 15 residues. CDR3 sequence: CASTKLGLGLNEQFF. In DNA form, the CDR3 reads TGTGCCAGCACGAAGCTGGGACTAGGACTTAATGAGCAGTTCTTC.

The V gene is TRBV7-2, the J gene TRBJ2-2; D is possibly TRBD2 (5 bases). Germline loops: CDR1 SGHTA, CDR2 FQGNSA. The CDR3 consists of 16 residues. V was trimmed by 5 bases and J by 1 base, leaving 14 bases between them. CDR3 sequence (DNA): TGTGCCAGCAGCCCGATGGTGGGGAGGAACACCGGGGAGCTGTTTTTT. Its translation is CASSPMVGRNTGELFF.

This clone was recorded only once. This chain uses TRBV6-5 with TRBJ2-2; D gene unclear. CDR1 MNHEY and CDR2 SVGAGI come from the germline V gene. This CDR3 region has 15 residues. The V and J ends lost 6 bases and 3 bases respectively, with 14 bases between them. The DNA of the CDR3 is TGTGCCAGCAGCCCGGCTGTTTCTTACACCGGGGAGCTGTTTTTT. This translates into CASSPAVSYTGELFF.

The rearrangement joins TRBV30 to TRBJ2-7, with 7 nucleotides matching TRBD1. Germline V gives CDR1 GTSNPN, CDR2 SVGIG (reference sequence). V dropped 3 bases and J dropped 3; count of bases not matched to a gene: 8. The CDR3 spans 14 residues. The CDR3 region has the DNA TGTGCCTGGAGGGCGACAGGGATCGGCTACGAGCAGTACTTC. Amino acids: CAWRATGIGYEQYF. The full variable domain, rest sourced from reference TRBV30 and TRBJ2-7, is SQTIHQWPATLVQPVGSPLSLECTVEGTSNPNLYWYRQAAGRGLQLLFYSVGIGQISSEVPQNLSASRPQDRQFILSSKKLLLSDSGFYLCAWRATGIGYEQYFGPGTRLTVT.

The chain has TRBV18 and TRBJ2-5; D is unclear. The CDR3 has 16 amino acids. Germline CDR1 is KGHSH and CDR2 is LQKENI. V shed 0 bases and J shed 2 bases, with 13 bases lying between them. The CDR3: CASSPPSVGRQETQYF. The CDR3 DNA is TGTGCCAGCTCACCACCGTCTGTCGGAAGACAAGAGACCCAGTACTTC.

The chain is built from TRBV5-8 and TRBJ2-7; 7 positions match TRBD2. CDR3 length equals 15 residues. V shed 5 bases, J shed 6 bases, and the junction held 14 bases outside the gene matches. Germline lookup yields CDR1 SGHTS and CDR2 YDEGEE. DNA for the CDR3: TGTGCCAGCAGTCTCATTCGCGGGAGCCGACTCGAGCAGTACTTC. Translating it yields CASSLIRGSRLEQYF.

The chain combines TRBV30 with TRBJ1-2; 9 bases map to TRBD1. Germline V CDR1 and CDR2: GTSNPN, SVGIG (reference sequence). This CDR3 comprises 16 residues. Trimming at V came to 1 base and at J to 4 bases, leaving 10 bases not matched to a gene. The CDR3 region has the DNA TGTGCCTGGAGTGCCCAGGGACAGGGCCGCCTCTATGGCTACACCTTC. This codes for CAWSAQGQGRLYGYTF.

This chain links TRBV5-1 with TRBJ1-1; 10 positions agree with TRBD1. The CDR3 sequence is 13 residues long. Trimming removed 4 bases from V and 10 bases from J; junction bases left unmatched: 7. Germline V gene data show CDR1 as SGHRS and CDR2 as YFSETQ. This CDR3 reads CASSPRTGGGAFF. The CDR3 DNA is TGCGCCAGCAGCCCCCGGACAGGGGGGGGAGCTTTCTTT.

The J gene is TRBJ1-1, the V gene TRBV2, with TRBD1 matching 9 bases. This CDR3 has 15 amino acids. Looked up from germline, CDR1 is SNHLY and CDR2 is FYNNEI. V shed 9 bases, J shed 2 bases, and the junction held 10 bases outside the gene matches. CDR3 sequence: CASVAGQGRNTEAFF. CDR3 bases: TGTGCCAGTGTAGCTGGACAGGGGCGTAACACTGAAGCTTTCTTT.